This TCR beta chain originates from a study of T cell repertoires in cytomegalovirus infection. In the study overall: Recently identified HLA-C-restricted and well-studied HLA-B-restricted CMV epitopes were used. From public TCR beta signatures came an indication of both CMV infection and matching HLA type.

This clonotype has only a few counts. Its target is not known. This CDR3 is 15 amino acids long. Per the germline V gene, CDR1 is SGHTA and CDR2 is FQGNSA. V was clipped by 5 bases and J by 3 bases, with 14 bases between them. TCRdb re-derived calls from the reads in MiXCR, one entry per CDR3 protein. The sample lists just over 450,000 distinct CDR3 sequences; about two fifths were seen once. Notes on the study in general: There were carriers of CMV plus the relevant HLA, and cumulative public TCR beta family frequency identified them. The ex vivo response was dominated by HLA-C-restricted CMV-specific TCR beta clonotypes.

The TCR comes from a human donor in good health (CMV status not recorded). Some clones in this sample may be carry-over from other donors' samples. Sequenced here: cultured PBMCs, sampled from culture after CMV antigen stimulation. The chain recombines TRBV7-2 with TRBJ2-1, with a weak D call TRBD1 (5 bases). CDR3 loop: CASSGVDTLYNEQFF. The CDR3 nucleotides read TGTGCCAGCAGCGGGGTGGACACACTCTACAATGAGCAGTTCTTC. Together with reference TRBV7-2 and TRBJ2-1, the CDR3 gives the full variable domain: GAGVSQSPSNKVTEKGKDVELRCDPISGHTALYWYRQSLGQGLEFLIYFQGNSAPDKSGLPSDRFSAERTGGSVSTLTIQRTQQEDSAVYLCASSGVDTLYNEQFFGPGTRLTVL.